A single sample gave rise to the 13 T cell receptor beta chains below, sequenced in a study of response to subunit inactivated influenza vaccine. One entry per CDR3 protein results from TCRdb running MiXCR on the RT-PCR reads. This repertoire shows over 400,000 distinct CDR3 sequences, over 9.5% found once; its top ten account for approximately 12%. The specimen comprised PBMCs from blood, sampled around seven weeks after vaccination. Source of these receptors: a man between 45 and 60 years old who received an inactivated influenza vaccine.

This clonotype was seen a handful of times. This rearrangement joins TRBV12-3 or TRBV12-4 to TRBJ2-7, with TRBD1 matching over 10 bases. This CDR3 spans 13 amino acids. V lost 10 bases and J lost 2; bases outside the gene matches: 5. The CDR3 DNA is TGTGCCACCGGGGGACAGGGGACCTACGAGCAGTACTTC. Amino acids: CATGGQGTYEQYF.

This clonotype was seen a few times. This chain connects TRBV12-3 or TRBV12-4 to TRBJ1-2; TRBD1 is a possible D gene (5 bases). This CDR3 has 15 amino acids. Trimming took 6 bases from V and 4 from J, leaving 18 bases between them. The CDR3 sequence is CASSQQGDGRYGYTF. The CDR3 DNA is TGTGCCAGCAGCCAGCAAGGGGACGGGCGCTATGGCTACACCTTC.

This clonotype was seen more than once but under ten times. The rearrangement joins TRBV24-1 to TRBJ2-3, with TRBD1 matching over 7 bases. Germline CDR1 is KGHDR and CDR2 is SFDVKD. The CDR3 is made up of 14 amino acids. Losses at the gene ends were 9 bases for V and 8 bases for J; bases not matched to a gene: 13. This chain's CDR3 is CATCLGQEDATQYF. Here the CDR3 DNA reads TGTGCCACCTGCTTAGGACAGGAAGATGCTACGCAGTATTTT.

V is TRBV7-3 and J is TRBJ1-1; 8 nucleotides agree with TRBD1. CDR3 length: 17 amino acids. Germline V gene sequence: CDR1 SGHTA, CDR2 FQGTGA. V was pared by 0 bases and J by 1 base, with 7 bases of the junction left unmatched. The DNA of the CDR3 is TGTGCCAGCAGCTTAACAGTCCCGGGACAGGAGAACACTGAAGCTTTCTTT. It is translated as CASSLTVPGQENTEAFF.

This clonotype was found many times. V usage is TRBV20-1 and J usage is TRBJ1-5; the D gene is possibly TRBD1 (6 bases). The CDR3 runs to 12 residues. Trimming took 0 bases from V and 6 from J, leaving 6 bases between them. The germline CDR1 and CDR2 sequences are DFQATT and SNEGSKA (reference sequence). The CDR3 region is CSAREGGQPQHF. CDR3 bases: TGCAGTGCTAGAGAAGGGGGTCAGCCCCAGCATTTT.

The gene calls are TRBV20-1 and TRBJ2-2; 13 nucleotides agree with TRBD2. J lost 4 bases, V lost 3 bases, and 5 bases had no gene match. The CDR3 is made up of 16 amino acids. Germline CDR1 is DFQATT and CDR2 is SNEGSKA (reference sequence). The CDR3 nucleotides are TGCAGTGCTAGGACTAGCGGGGGGAGGGGCACCGGGGAGCTGTTTTTT. It specifies CSARTSGGRGTGELFF.

This clonotype was picked up a small number of times. V is TRBV20-1 and J is TRBJ2-1; D ambiguous. From germline, CDR1 is DFQATT and CDR2 SNEGSKA (reference sequence). CDR3 length: 14 amino acids. V was clipped by 1 base and J by 8 bases, with 15 bases between them. The CDR3 here is CSARVGRQADEQFF. The CDR3 DNA reads TGCAGTGCTAGAGTAGGTCGGCAAGCCGATGAGCAGTTCTTC.

CDR3 in DNA: TGTGCCAGCAGTTTATTAGCGGGGGCCAAAAATGAGCAGTTCTTC. It yields the protein CASSLLAGAKNEQFF. This rearrangement joins TRBV6-2 or TRBV6-3 to TRBJ2-1, with 9 bases lining up with TRBD2. The CDR3 runs 15 residues. Germline CDR1 and CDR2: MNHEY and SVGEGT. Trimming took 4 bases from V and 7 from J; bases not matched to a gene: 8.

This clonotype came up many times. The rearrangement joins TRBV5-1 to TRBJ2-1, with a weak D call TRBD2 (6 bases). The CDR3 consists of 15 residues. The germline CDR1 and CDR2 sequences are SGHRS and YFSETQ. The V end was cut by 5 bases, the J end by 6 bases, with 18 bases between. The CDR3 coding sequence is TGCGCCAGCAGTCATCAGGGAGGTGAGACCAATGAGCAGTTCTTC. It translates to CASSHQGGETNEQFF.

This clonotype has just a few counts. The J gene is TRBJ1-6, the V gene TRBV27; D may be TRBD1 (6 bases). The CDR3 extends over 14 amino acids. V was cut by 8 bases and J by 4 bases, with 12 bases left in between. The germline gives CDR1 MNHEY, CDR2 SMNVEV (reference sequence). CDR3 in DNA: TGTGCCAGCGCTTCGGACAGTTATAATTCACCCCTCCACTTT. Translating gives CASASDSYNSPLHF.

The chain recombines TRBV29-1 with TRBJ2-7, with D perhaps TRBD1 (6 bases). V gave up 1 base and J gave up 2 bases, with 6 bases separating them. The CDR3 has 12 residues. Germline V lookup: CDR1 SQVTM, CDR2 ANQGSEA. CDR3 loop: CSVEGQAYEQYF. In DNA, the CDR3 is TGCAGCGTTGAAGGACAGGCCTACGAGCAGTACTTC.

This clonotype was counted at least ten times. This sequence joins TRBV12-3 or TRBV12-4 and TRBJ2-1; D not certain. The CDR3 consists of 11 residues. Trimming removed 8 bases from V and 9 bases from J, with 11 bases in between. Here the CDR3 reads CASGVPFEQFF. DNA of the CDR3: TGTGCCAGCGGAGTCCCATTTGAGCAGTTCTTC.

The chain joins TRBV6-1 to TRBJ2-6; 7 positions match TRBD2. The CDR3 has 17 amino acids. The trim removed 6 bases at V and 0 bases at J, leaving 8 bases unmatched. Germline V CDR1 and CDR2: MNHNS, SASEGT. CDR3 loop: CASSLGRTSSGANVLTF. The CDR3 DNA reads as TGTGCCAGCAGCTTGGGACGGACTAGCTCTGGGGCCAACGTCCTGACTTTC.